One sample yielded the 20 T cell receptor beta chains listed below, sequenced in a study of technical replicates of blood from several donors. Profiled with immunoSEQ multiplex PCR; TCRdb holds only in-frame clones, not every one. There are approximately 44,000 clones in the sample; about 96% occur only once, and around 0.35% lies in the top ten. Sequenced: T cells isolated from PBMCs. The receptors here all came from a human donor in good health.

The chain is built from TRBV6-6 and TRBJ2-7; 10 bases match TRBD1. Germline CDR1 MNHNY, CDR2 SVGAGI (reference sequence). This CDR3 contains 14 residues. Trimming removed 7 bases from V and 2 bases from J; junction bases left unmatched: 5. The CDR3 protein is CASKAGQGAYEQYF. CDR3 in DNA: TGTGCCAGCAAGGCCGGACAGGGGGCCTACGAGCAGTACTTC.

CDR3 sequence reads: CASSYSRQAFGELFF. The CDR3 coding sequence is TGTGCCAGCAGTTACTCGAGGCAAGCTTTCGGGGAGCTGTTTTTT. The chain couples TRBV6-5 to TRBJ2-2, with no clear D. The CDR3 covers 15 residues. CDR1 MNHEY and CDR2 SVGAGI come from the germline V gene. Trimming took 0 bases from V and 7 from J, leaving 12 bases between them.

The chain couples TRBV5-6 to TRBJ2-3; 14 bases fit TRBD2. The CDR3 covers 15 residues. V was pared by 5 bases and J by 1 base, with 0 bases of the junction left unmatched. Germline CDR1 SGHDT, CDR2 YYEEEE. The CDR3 loop reads CASRGLAGGTDTQYF. The CDR3 DNA follows: TGTGCCAGCAGGGGACTAGCGGGAGGCACAGATACGCAGTATTTT.

The chain joins TRBV2 to TRBJ1-5; D remains ambiguous. Deletions cut 11 bases from V and 0 bases from J, with 11 bases between. CDR3 length equals 13 residues. Germline CDR1 is SNHLY and CDR2 is FYNNEI. CDR3 bases: TGTGCCGTTACCCAGAATAGCAATCAGCCCCAGCATTTT. Translated: CAVTQNSNQPQHF.

The chain is built from TRBV28 and TRBJ2-7; 8 bases are shared with TRBD2. The J segment lost 3 bases and the V segment lost 7 bases, leaving 8 bases of the junction unmatched. The CDR3 runs 14 residues. Germline CDR1 is MDHEN and CDR2 is SYDVKM. Here the CDR3 DNA reads TGTGCCAGCACGATAAGCGGGAGCAGCTACGAGCAGTACTTC. This codes for CASTISGSSYEQYF.

CDR3 DNA: TGTGCCAGCAGCCCCGGACTTCGTCAAGAGACCCAGTACTTC. Translated: CASSPGLRQETQYF. V is TRBV28 and J is TRBJ2-5, with D possibly TRBD2 on 5 matching bases. The germline V and J ends were trimmed by 6 bases and 2 bases, with 13 bases remaining between them. The CDR3 runs to 14 residues. Germline CDR1 reads MDHEN; CDR2 reads SYDVKM.

The CDR3 spells CASRFAGSTDTQYF. CDR3 bases: TGTGCCAGCAGGTTCGCCGGGAGCACAGATACGCAGTATTTT. The rearrangement links TRBV7-2 to TRBJ2-3, with D unresolved. Trimming pared 6 bases from V and 0 bases from J, leaving 10 bases between. Germline loops: CDR1 SGHTA, CDR2 FQGNSA. The CDR3 is 14 amino acids.

The chain recombines TRBV5-1 with TRBJ2-7; D remains ambiguous. CDR1 is SGHRS, CDR2 YFSETQ, per germline. This CDR3 has 13 residues. V lost 0 bases and J lost 3, with 7 bases in between. CDR3 sequence reads: CASSLGQIYEQYF. CDR3 sequence (DNA): TGCGCCAGCAGCTTGGGGCAGATCTACGAGCAGTACTTC.

This rearrangement joins TRBV5-1 to TRBJ2-7, with 8 nucleotides matching TRBD1. This CDR3 comprises 14 residues. After removal of 4 bases from V and 5 bases from J, the junction contained 8 bases not matched to a gene. The germline gives CDR1 SGHRS, CDR2 YFSETQ. The CDR3: CASSQDRVGDEQYF. The DNA of the CDR3 is TGCGCCAGCAGCCAGGACAGGGTGGGAGACGAGCAGTACTTC.

The V gene is TRBV29-1, the J gene TRBJ1-1, with TRBD1 matching over 7 bases. This CDR3 contains 12 residues. J was trimmed by 5 bases and V by 8 bases; bases with no gene match: 8. The germline V gene encodes CDR1 SQVTM and CDR2 ANQGSEA. The CDR3 spells CSSLTGTTEAFF. As DNA, the CDR3 is TGCAGCTCACTGACAGGGACTACTGAAGCTTTCTTT.

V usage is TRBV29-1 and J usage is TRBJ2-7, with 10 bases identical to TRBD2. The CDR3 has 13 amino acids. Trimming cost V 8 bases and J 6 bases; bases outside gene matches: 10. CDR1 SQVTM and CDR2 ANQGSEA come from the germline V gene. The CDR3 DNA follows: TGCAGCTTGCTAGCGGGAGTAACGCTCGAGCAGTACTTC. Amino acid sequence: CSLLAGVTLEQYF.

The genes are TRBV7-6 and TRBJ1-2, with D possibly matching TRBD1 (6 bases). The germline V and J ends were trimmed by 5 bases and 6 bases, with 19 bases remaining between them. The CDR3 is 15 amino acids. Germline lookup yields CDR1 SGHVS and CDR2 FNYEAQ. The CDR3 region has the DNA TGTGCCAGCAGCCATCTCCGGGACATAATGAATGGCTACACCTTC. It codes for CASSHLRDIMNGYTF.

V and J are TRBV7-2 and TRBJ2-3; D is unclear. With 2 bases removed from V and 2 bases from J, the gap between germline ends came to 11 bases. This CDR3 is 15 amino acids long. The germline V gene has CDR1 SGHTA and CDR2 FQGNSA. CDR3 sequence (DNA): TGTGCCAGCAGCTTAAGTGAGGCCCTCACAGATACGCAGTATTTT. The encoded protein is CASSLSEALTDTQYF. The whole variable domain, filled in from reference TRBV7-2 and TRBJ2-3, reads GAGVSQSPSNKVTEKGKDVELRCDPISGHTALYWYRQSLGQGLEFLIYFQGNSAPDKSGLPSDRFSAERTGGSVSTLTIQRTQQEDSAVYLCASSLSEALTDTQYFGPGTRLTVL.

This chain joins TRBV6-4 and TRBJ2-7, with TRBD1 identical over 9 bases. The CDR3 is 16 amino acids. Losses at the gene ends were 2 bases for V and 6 bases for J; bases not matched to a gene: 11. Per germline, CDR1 MRHNA and CDR2 SNTAGT. The CDR3: CASSDGQGRTLLEQYF. CDR3 in DNA: TGTGCCAGCAGTGACGGACAGGGGCGGACTCTACTCGAGCAGTACTTC.

Note on this clone: One junction end does not reproduce the germline sequence, and a read error may be involved. The gene calls are TRBV11-2 and TRBJ2-2, with TRBD1 matching 8 bases. Per the germline V gene, CDR1 is SGHAT and CDR2 is FQNNGV. This CDR3 region has 13 residues. The CDR3 sequence: CASSLGQGREMFF. In nucleotides, the CDR3 is TGTGCCAGCAGCCTCGGACAGGGCCGGGAGATGTTTTTT.

V usage is TRBV15 and J usage is TRBJ2-7; TRBD2 matches 7 bases. The CDR3 consists of 16 residues. The germline V gene has CDR1 LNHNV and CDR2 YYDKDF (reference sequence). V lost 0 bases and J lost 3; bases outside the gene matches: 8. The CDR3 is CATSRDPAQRGYEQYF. The CDR3 DNA sequence: TGTGCCACCAGCAGAGATCCCGCTCAGCGGGGCTACGAGCAGTACTTC.

The rearrangement joins TRBV7-6 to TRBJ1-2, with 8 bases identical to TRBD1. With V trimmed by 2 bases and J by 5 bases, 7 bases remained unmatched. CDR3 length: 15 amino acids. Germline CDR1 reads SGHVS; CDR2 reads FNYEAQ. The CDR3, as DNA: TGTGCCAGCAGCTTAACCCCAGGGGGCGTTTATGGCTACACCTTC. It specifies CASSLTPGGVYGYTF.

This rearrangement joins TRBV28 to TRBJ1-2, with TRBD1 matching over 9 bases. The trim removed 8 bases at V and 1 base at J, leaving 2 bases unmatched. This CDR3 region has 13 residues. Germline CDR1 is MDHEN and CDR2 is SYDVKM. CDR3 loop: CASWTGDNYGYTF. CDR3 in DNA: TGTGCCAGCTGGACAGGGGATAACTATGGCTACACCTTC.

In its sample, this clone is medium-sized. The J gene is TRBJ1-5, the V gene TRBV19; D gene unclear. The V gene's germline CDR1 is LNHDA and CDR2 SQIVND (reference sequence). This CDR3 region has 13 residues. V lost 5 bases, J lost 3 bases, and 8 bases lay in between. Written as DNA, the CDR3 is TGTGCCAGTAGTCGAGGTCCCAATCAGCCCCAGCATTTT. The encoded protein is CASSRGPNQPQHF.

This clone was seen a single time. V is TRBV6-6 and J is TRBJ1-1; the D is unclear. Germline CDR1 reads MNHNY; CDR2 reads SVGAGI (reference sequence). CDR3 length equals 11 residues. The germline V and J ends were trimmed by 2 bases and 4 bases, with 2 bases remaining between them. CDR3 in amino acids: CASSYRTEAFF. The CDR3, as DNA: TGTGCCAGCAGTTACCGCACTGAAGCTTTCTTT.